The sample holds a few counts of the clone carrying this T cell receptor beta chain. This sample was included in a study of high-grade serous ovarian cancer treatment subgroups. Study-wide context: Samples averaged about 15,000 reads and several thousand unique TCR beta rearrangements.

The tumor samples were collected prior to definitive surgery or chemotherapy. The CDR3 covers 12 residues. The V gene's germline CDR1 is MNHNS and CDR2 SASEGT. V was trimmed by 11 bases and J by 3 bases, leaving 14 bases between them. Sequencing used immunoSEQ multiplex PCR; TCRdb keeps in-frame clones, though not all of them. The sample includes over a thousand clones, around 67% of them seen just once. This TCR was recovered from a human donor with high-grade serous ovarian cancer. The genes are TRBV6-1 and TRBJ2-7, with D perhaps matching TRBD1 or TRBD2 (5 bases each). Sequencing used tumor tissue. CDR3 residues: CACGEGHYEQYF. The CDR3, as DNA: TGTGCCTGCGGCGAGGGGCACTACGAGCAGTACTTC.